This T cell receptor beta chain is from a study of CD8 T cells in Susac syndrome. Trimming cost V 11 bases and J 7 bases, with 12 bases left between them. CDR1 is LNHDA, CDR2 SQIVND, per germline (reference sequence). This CDR3 spans 11 amino acids. RNA, at about 0.45 to 1 ug, was reverse transcribed with random hexamers. Each CDR3 protein is one row after TCRdb ran MiXCR on the immunoSEQ multiplex PCR reads. The data show 85,000 to 130,000 distinct CDR3 sequences, 94% seen once. This rearrangement joins TRBV19 to TRBJ1-5; tentatively, D is TRBD1 (5 bases). The sample taken for sequencing was CD8+ T cells from PBMCs. The TCR originated in a human donor with Susac syndrome. CDR3 loop: CAAGGNQPQHF. The CDR3 nucleotides are TGTGCCGCTGGGGGAAACCAGCCCCAGCATTTT.